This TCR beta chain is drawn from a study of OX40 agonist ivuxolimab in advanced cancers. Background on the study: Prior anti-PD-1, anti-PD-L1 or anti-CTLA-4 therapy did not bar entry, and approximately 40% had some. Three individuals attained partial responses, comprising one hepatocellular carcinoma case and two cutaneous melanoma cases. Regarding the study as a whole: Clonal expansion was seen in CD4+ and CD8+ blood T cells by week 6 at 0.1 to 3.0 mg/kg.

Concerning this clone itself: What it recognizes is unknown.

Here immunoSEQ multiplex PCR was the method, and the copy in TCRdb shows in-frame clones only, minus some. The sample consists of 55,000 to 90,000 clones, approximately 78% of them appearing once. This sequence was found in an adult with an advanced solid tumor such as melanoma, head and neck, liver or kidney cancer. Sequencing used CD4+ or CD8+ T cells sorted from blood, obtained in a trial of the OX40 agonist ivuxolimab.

CDR3 DNA: TGTGCCAGCACCAGCGGGCAGGGGGTTTCTTACGAGCAGTACTTC. Encoded protein: CASTSGQGVSYEQYF. The chain has TRBV25-1 and TRBJ2-7; D possibly corresponds to TRBD1 (7 bases). This CDR3 has 15 amino acids. V was cut by 7 bases and J by 4 bases, with 20 bases left in between. Per the germline V gene, CDR1 is MGHDK and CDR2 is SYGVNS.